This TCR beta chain was retrieved from a study of T cells in Graves' hyperthyroidism and ophthalmopathy. RNA transcripts served as the template for amplifying TCR beta CDR3 regions. HTBI primers were used for first-round RT-PCR of the TCR CDR3. A single record per CDR3 protein comes from TCRdb applying MiXCR to the multiplex PCR reads. The sample lists roughly 750,000 distinct CDR3 sequences, around 15% occurring once. Germline CDR1 and CDR2: DFQATT and SNEGSKA (reference sequence). Trimming cost V 0 bases and J 4 bases; bases outside gene matches: 11. The CDR3 totals 17 residues. Graves' hyperthyroidism without ophthalmopathy progression within 18 months was termed stable. Uncontrolled infections, other autoimmune diseases, pregnancy or lactation led to exclusion of patients. The study based diagnoses on clinical symptoms, serum thyroxine and TRAb, thyroid ultrasound and orbital computed tomography. PBMCs were derived from about 10 ml fresh peripheral blood.

What was sequenced was blood. The TCR sequence derives from a man aged 18 to 29 with Graves' hyperthyroidism. The chain has TRBV20-1 and TRBJ2-1; 8 nucleotides line up with TRBD2. CDR3 protein: CSARDVTSEERYNEQFF. The CDR3, as DNA: TGCAGTGCTAGAGATGTGACTAGCGAAGAAAGATACAATGAGCAGTTCTTC.